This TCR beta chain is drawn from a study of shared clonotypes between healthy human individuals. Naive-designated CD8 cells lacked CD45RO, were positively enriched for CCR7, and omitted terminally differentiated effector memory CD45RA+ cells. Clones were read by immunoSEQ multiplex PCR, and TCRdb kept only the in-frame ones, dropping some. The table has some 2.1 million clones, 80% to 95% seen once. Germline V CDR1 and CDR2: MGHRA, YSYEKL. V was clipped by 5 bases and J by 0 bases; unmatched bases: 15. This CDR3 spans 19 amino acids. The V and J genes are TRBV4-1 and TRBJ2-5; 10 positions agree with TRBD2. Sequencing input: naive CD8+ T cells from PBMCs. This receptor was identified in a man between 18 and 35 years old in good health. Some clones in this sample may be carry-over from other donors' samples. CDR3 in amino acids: CASSFPNQGSGRDQETQYF. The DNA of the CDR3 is TGCGCCAGCAGCTTTCCCAATCAAGGAAGCGGGAGGGACCAAGAGACCCAGTACTTC.